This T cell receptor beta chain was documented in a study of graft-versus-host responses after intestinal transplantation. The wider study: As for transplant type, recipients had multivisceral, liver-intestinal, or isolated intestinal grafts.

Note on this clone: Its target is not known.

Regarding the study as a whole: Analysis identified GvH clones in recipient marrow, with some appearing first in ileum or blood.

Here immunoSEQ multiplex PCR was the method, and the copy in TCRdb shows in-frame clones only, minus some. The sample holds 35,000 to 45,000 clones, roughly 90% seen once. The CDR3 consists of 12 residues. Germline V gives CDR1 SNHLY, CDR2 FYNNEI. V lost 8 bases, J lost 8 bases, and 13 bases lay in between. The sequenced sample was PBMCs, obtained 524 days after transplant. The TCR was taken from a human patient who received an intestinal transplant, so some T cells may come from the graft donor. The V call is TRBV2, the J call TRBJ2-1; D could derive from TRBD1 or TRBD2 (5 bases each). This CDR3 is CASGRDVYEQFF. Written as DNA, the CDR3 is TGTGCCAGCGGCCGGGACGTTTATGAGCAGTTCTTC.